This T cell receptor beta chain originates from a study of blood T cells in healthy people across ages. Combining a sample-barcoded 5' primer with a J-beta primer mix, a second PCR ran for roughly 6 to 12 cycles. TCRdb reanalysed the 5' RACE reads using MiXCR and keeps one entry per CDR3 protein. Here the sample spans 800,000 or so distinct CDR3 sequences, around 62% being singletons. CDR1 and CDR2 (germline): SGDLS, YYNGEE. This CDR3 has 12 residues. The V end lost 4 bases, the J end lost 8 bases, and 9 bases lay between the germline ends. The receptor's source is a man aged 30 to 45 in good health. The sequenced sample consisted of blood. The J gene is TRBJ2-2, the V gene TRBV9, with a possible D match to TRBD1 (5 bases). CDR3 residues: CASSTRTGELFF. The CDR3 DNA reads as TGTGCCAGCAGCACACGGACAGGGGAGCTGTTTTTT. The full variable domain, with the rest looked up from reference TRBV9 and TRBJ2-2, is DSGVTQTPKHLITATGQRVTLRCSPRSGDLSVYWYQQSLDQGLQFLIQYYNGEERAKGNILERFSAQQFPDLHSELNLSSLELGDSALYFCASSTRTGELFFGEGSRLTVL.